A single sample is the source of the 32 T cell receptor beta chains below, sequenced in a study of cytomegalovirus exposure and HLA in healthy donors. The PCR was carried out with 60 Vbeta primers and 13 Jbeta primers. Sequencing used immunoSEQ multiplex PCR; TCRdb keeps in-frame clones, though not all of them. The sample includes some 170,000 clones, approximately 80% of them seen just once. The source material was PBMCs. These receptors were taken from a female donor in good health and CMV-seronegative.

The chain has TRBV11-3 and TRBJ2-3; 10 bases fit TRBD1. The germline CDR1 and CDR2 sequences are SGHNT and YENEEA. V was pared by 2 bases and J by 0 bases, with 5 bases of the junction left unmatched. The CDR3 has 17 amino acids. This CDR3 reads CASSLQDRGTSTDTQYF. In DNA, the CDR3 is TGTGCCAGCAGCTTACAGGACAGGGGGACTAGCACAGATACGCAGTATTTT.

The chain carries TRBV4-1 and TRBJ2-5; TRBD2 matches at 12 bases. CDR3 length: 18 amino acids. Germline V gene data show CDR1 as MGHRA and CDR2 as YSYEKL. V was clipped by 2 bases and J by 5 bases; unmatched bases: 12. Here the CDR3 DNA reads TGCGCCAGCAGCCAACCACTAGCGGGGGGTCGACTGGGGGAGACCCAGTACTTC. The encoded protein is CASSQPLAGGRLGETQYF.

This clone has just a few counts. The V gene is TRBV27, the J gene TRBJ1-2; 8 nucleotides agree with TRBD1. The CDR3 length is 13 residues. CDR1 and CDR2 (germline): MNHEY, SMNVEV (reference sequence). The V gene end was trimmed by 8 bases and the J gene end by 10 bases; junction bases not matched to a gene: 12. CDR3 residues: CASSQTGVGYYTF. In DNA form, the CDR3 reads TGTGCCAGCTCTCAGACAGGGGTCGGTTACTACACCTTC.

The chain uses TRBV19 and TRBJ2-3, with 8 bases aligning to TRBD2. The CDR3 extends over 16 amino acids. Germline-derived CDR1 and CDR2 are LNHDA and SQIVND (reference sequence). V trimming: 2 bases; J trimming: 4 bases; junction bases outside the gene matches: 8. This CDR3 is CASSIRGSGSADTQYF. For the CDR3, the DNA is TGTGCCAGTAGTATAAGAGGGAGCGGGAGCGCAGATACGCAGTATTTT.

The gene calls are TRBV27 and TRBJ2-7; 10 bases line up with TRBD1. The CDR3 is made up of 16 amino acids. V dropped 5 bases and J dropped 6; count of bases not matched to a gene: 13. Germline V gene data show CDR1 as MNHEY and CDR2 as SMNVEV (reference sequence). This chain's CDR3 is CASSPQRQGARSEQYF. CDR3 bases: TGTGCCAGCAGTCCCCAGCGACAGGGGGCGCGATCCGAGCAGTACTTC.

This clone appeared a few times. This sequence joins TRBV6-4 and TRBJ2-3; 8 nucleotides align to TRBD2. CDR3 length equals 15 residues. The V and J ends lost 4 bases and 3 bases, in that order; junction bases with no gene match: 6. The germline gives CDR1 MRHNA, CDR2 SNTAGT. The CDR3: CASSASGGGTDTQYF. As DNA, the CDR3 is TGTGCCAGCAGTGCCTCCGGGGGGGGGACAGATACGCAGTATTTT.

This clone was detected a few times. The genes are TRBV11-3 and TRBJ2-3; D perhaps matches TRBD1 (5 bases). CDR3 length equals 14 residues. V lost 2 bases and J lost 6, with 12 bases in between. Germline V gives CDR1 SGHNT, CDR2 YENEEA. Here the CDR3 DNA reads TGTGCCAGCAGCTTACAGGGTATGGCGGATACGCAGTATTTT. It translates to CASSLQGMADTQYF.

The chain is built from TRBV7-9 and TRBJ1-4, with D tentatively TRBD1 (5 bases). Germline CDR1 is SEHNR and CDR2 is FQNEAQ (reference sequence). The CDR3 runs 19 residues. With 1 base removed from V and 0 bases from J, the gap between germline ends came to 18 bases. CDR3 region: CASSLVPWQGNATNEKLFF. The CDR3 DNA reads as TGTGCCAGCAGCTTAGTGCCGTGGCAGGGAAACGCAACTAATGAAAAACTGTTTTTT.

V and J are TRBV11-2 and TRBJ2-7; D is unclear. Germline loops: CDR1 SGHAT, CDR2 FQNNGV. CDR3 length: 12 amino acids. The V and J ends lost 5 bases and 6 bases respectively, with 11 bases between them. Here the CDR3 reads CASSPPGREQYF. The CDR3 coding sequence is TGTGCCAGCAGCCCCCCGGGTCGCGAGCAGTACTTC.

In this sample, this clone turned up a few times. The rearrangement uses TRBV30 and TRBJ1-3; D might be TRBD1 (6 bases). V was cut by 3 bases and J by 0 bases, with 12 bases left in between. Germline V gene lookup returns CDR1 GTSNPN and CDR2 SVGIG (reference sequence). The CDR3 is made up of 15 amino acids. The CDR3 loop reads CAWSRTASSGNTIYF. For the CDR3, the DNA is TGTGCCTGGAGCCGGACAGCCAGCTCTGGAAACACCATATATTTT.

The chain recombines TRBV5-5 with TRBJ2-3, with 8 bases aligning to TRBD1. CDR1 and CDR2 from the germline V gene are SGHKS and YYEKEE (reference sequence). The CDR3 sequence is 14 residues long. With 3 bases clipped from V and 2 bases from J, the junction kept 2 bases outside the gene matches. CDR3: CASSSGQVTDTQYF. CDR3 coding DNA: TGTGCCAGCAGCTCGGGACAGGTCACAGATACGCAGTATTTT.

The rearrangement links TRBV6-6 to TRBJ2-5, with 11 bases fitting TRBD1. With V trimmed by 4 bases and J by 4 bases, 8 bases remained unmatched. Germline CDR1 MNHNY, CDR2 SVGAGI (reference sequence). CDR3 size: 16 residues. The CDR3 sequence: CASSFDGTGGAETQYF. CDR3 coding DNA: TGTGCCAGCAGTTTCGACGGGACAGGGGGAGCAGAGACCCAGTACTTC.

The chain combines TRBV5-6 with TRBJ1-1; the D gene is possibly TRBD1 (6 bases). Germline CDR1 is SGHDT and CDR2 is YYEEEE. V was clipped by 0 bases and J by 1 base, with 13 bases between them. This CDR3 contains 16 residues. CDR3 sequence (DNA): TGTGCCAGCAGCTTGGGCCCCGGACAGAGGAACACTGAAGCTTTCTTT. Protein product: CASSLGPGQRNTEAFF.

The chain uses TRBV7-2 and TRBJ2-1, with a tentative D call TRBD2 (5 bases). The CDR3 contains 17 residues. The germline CDR1 and CDR2 sequences are SGHTA and FQGNSA. Between the trimmed V and J ends, which lost 1 base and 0 bases, there was a span of 13 bases. DNA of the CDR3: TGTGCCAGCAGCTTAGATACGGGAAGGAGCTCCTACAATGAGCAGTTCTTC. Translating it yields CASSLDTGRSSYNEQFF.

The rearrangement links TRBV29-1 to TRBJ2-1; TRBD1 matches at 10 bases. CDR1 SQVTM and CDR2 ANQGSEA come from the germline V gene. The CDR3 loop spans 13 amino acids. The trim removed 4 bases at V and 6 bases at J, leaving 3 bases unmatched. CDR3 region: CSVGQGAVNEQFF. The CDR3, as DNA: TGCAGCGTTGGACAGGGGGCGGTCAATGAGCAGTTCTTC.

The V and J genes are TRBV5-1 and TRBJ2-5; 9 bases are shared with TRBD1. Germline CDR1 and CDR2: SGHRS and YFSETQ. The CDR3 runs to 15 residues. V was pared by 3 bases and J by 5 bases, with 8 bases of the junction left unmatched. CDR3 protein: CASSYEAGTGETQYF. The CDR3 DNA is TGCGCCAGCAGCTATGAGGCAGGGACAGGGGAGACCCAGTACTTC.

V gene TRBV2 combines with J gene TRBJ1-1, with D unresolved. The V end lost 8 bases, the J end lost 3 bases, and 13 bases lay between the germline ends. The V gene's germline CDR1 is SNHLY and CDR2 FYNNEI. The CDR3 runs to 13 residues. Here the CDR3 DNA reads TGTGCCAGCGAGGCAGCCAGATACACTGAAGCTTTCTTT. Its translation: CASEAARYTEAFF.

The V gene is TRBV6-1, the J gene TRBJ2-1; the D is unclear. This CDR3 comprises 11 residues. CDR1 is MNHNS and CDR2 is SASEGT in the germline V gene. The V end lost 4 bases, the J end lost 10 bases, and 8 bases lay between the germline ends. The DNA for the CDR3 is TGTGCCAGCAGTGTTCTAGACGAGCAGTTCTTC. It encodes CASSVLDEQFF.

This clone has a handful of counts. V and J are TRBV7-8 and TRBJ2-7, with D maybe TRBD1 (6 bases). The CDR3 loop spans 14 amino acids. Trimming shortened V by 5 bases and J by 4 bases, and 15 bases separated the two germline ends. The germline gives CDR1 SGHVS, CDR2 FQNEAQ. CDR3 DNA: TGTGCCAGCAGCACGGTGGAACAGGGATACGAGCAGTACTTC. Translating gives CASSTVEQGYEQYF.

The genes are TRBV7-2 and TRBJ2-2; D remains ambiguous. Germline V gives CDR1 SGHTA, CDR2 FQGNSA. This CDR3 is 14 amino acids long. The V end lost 5 bases, the J end lost 1 base, and 8 bases lay between the germline ends. The CDR3 sequence is CASSRTGNTGELFF. In nucleotides, the CDR3 is TGTGCCAGCAGCCGAACGGGGAACACCGGGGAGCTGTTTTTT.

The chain joins TRBV6-1 to TRBJ1-2; D might be TRBD1 (6 bases). Trimming removed 6 bases from V and 4 bases from J, with 12 bases in between. The CDR3 length is 13 residues. Germline V CDR1 and CDR2: MNHNS, SASEGT. The CDR3 DNA sequence: TGTGCCAGCAGGGACAGTCCCCCCTATGGCTACACCTTC. Its protein product is CASRDSPPYGYTF.

This rearrangement joins TRBV30 to TRBJ2-7, with TRBD1 identical over 11 bases. This CDR3 comprises 14 residues. The V gene's germline CDR1 is GTSNPN and CDR2 SVGIG (reference sequence). The CDR3, as DNA: TGTGCTTCGACCGGGACAGGGGGACCCTACGAGCAGTACTTC. It is translated as CASTGTGGPYEQYF.

The rearrangement links TRBV27 to TRBJ2-2; D is undetermined. The germline gives CDR1 MNHEY, CDR2 SMNVEV (reference sequence). V lost 8 bases and J 5 bases, leaving 12 bases between the germline ends. This CDR3 has 13 residues. The CDR3 DNA reads as TGTGCCAGCTCAATCTACTGGACCGGGGAGCTGTTTTTT. It yields the protein CASSIYWTGELFF.

V usage is TRBV10-3 and J usage is TRBJ1-5; tentatively, D is TRBD1 (6 bases). CDR3 length equals 15 residues. Trimming took 0 bases from V and 1 from J, leaving 7 bases between them. Germline V gene data show CDR1 as ENHRY and CDR2 as SYGVKD. For the CDR3, the DNA is TGTGCCATCAGTGAGTCAGGACAGAGCAATCAGCCCCAGCATTTT. Amino acid sequence: CAISESGQSNQPQHF.

The chain uses TRBV6-1 and TRBJ1-1; weak D call: TRBD1 (5 bases). The germline CDR1 and CDR2 sequences are MNHNS and SASEGT. V was clipped by 6 bases and J by 5 bases, with 16 bases between them. The CDR3 consists of 14 residues. As DNA, the CDR3 is TGTGCCAGCAGAGCTCGGTGGGGCCTGACTGAAGCTTTCTTT. It yields the protein CASRARWGLTEAFF.

The chain employs TRBV7-9 and TRBJ2-5; tentative D call: TRBD2 (7 bases). CDR3 size: 15 residues. Between the trimmed V and J ends, which lost 1 base and 7 bases, there was a span of 16 bases. Germline CDR1 reads SEHNR; CDR2 reads FQNEAQ (reference sequence). The CDR3 DNA reads as TGTGCCAGCAGCTTAGAGGGGGGGCCTCTGGGGACCCAGTACTTC. Translating gives CASSLEGGPLGTQYF.

V and J are TRBV7-9 and TRBJ2-7, with a tentative D call TRBD1 (6 bases). Germline assignment: CDR1 SEHNR and CDR2 FQNEAQ (reference sequence). V was shortened by 4 bases and J by 0 bases, with 13 bases between the two germline ends. The CDR3 has 15 residues. DNA for the CDR3: TGTGCCAGCAGCTCCGGACAGCGCAGCTCCTACGAGCAGTACTTC. Its protein is CASSSGQRSSYEQYF.

This clone was seen a single time. This chain joins TRBV5-4 and TRBJ1-1; D is unclear. Looked up from germline, CDR1 is SGHNT and CDR2 is YYREEE (reference sequence). The CDR3 runs to 14 residues. V dropped 4 bases and J dropped 2 bases, with 12 bases sitting between them. The CDR3 sequence: CASSTRLLNTEAFF. The CDR3, as DNA: TGTGCCAGCAGCACCCGACTTCTTAACACTGAAGCTTTCTTT.

The chain employs TRBV9 and TRBJ1-5, with D possibly being TRBD1 (6 bases). CDR1 is SGDLS and CDR2 is YYNGEE in the germline V gene. The CDR3 is made up of 14 amino acids. The V end lost 4 bases, the J end lost 2 bases, and 10 bases lay between the germline ends. The CDR3 protein is CASSRAGGNQPQHF. In nucleotides, the CDR3 is TGTGCCAGCAGCAGAGCAGGGGGCAATCAGCCCCAGCATTTT.

V usage is TRBV12-5 and J usage is TRBJ2-2, with 12 positions matching TRBD2. V lost 5 bases to trimming and J lost 1 base; unmatched junction nucleotides: 8. This CDR3 spans 18 amino acids. Looked up from germline, CDR1 is LGHNT and CDR2 is FRNRAP. CDR3 protein: CASGLETSGGLNTGELFF. CDR3 nucleotide sequence: TGTGCTAGTGGTCTCGAGACTAGCGGGGGCCTGAACACCGGGGAGCTGTTTTTT.

This clone has only a few counts. The chain links TRBV5-4 to TRBJ2-2, with D possibly being TRBD1 (6 bases). Trimming removed 5 bases at V and 5 bases at J, with 16 bases between. Germline V gene lookup returns CDR1 SGHNT and CDR2 YYREEE (reference sequence). CDR3 size: 15 residues. The CDR3 DNA reads TGTGCCAGCAGTACTTTACAGGGTGGGACCGGGGAGCTGTTTTTT. As protein: CASSTLQGGTGELFF.

V usage is TRBV19 and J usage is TRBJ1-1, with TRBD1 matching 9 bases. The CDR3 has 17 amino acids. V lost 3 bases to trimming and J lost 1 base; unmatched junction nucleotides: 9. The germline V gene encodes CDR1 LNHDA and CDR2 SQIVND (reference sequence). The CDR3 region has the DNA TGTGCCAGTAGTATGGTGGGACAGGGCCTTAGGAACACTGAAGCTTTCTTT. Residues: CASSMVGQGLRNTEAFF.